Detailed here is one T cell receptor beta chain. Its antigen is unknown. The data are from a study of cytomegalovirus exposure and HLA in healthy donors. Study overall: In an early release, HLA-typed donors contributed some 82 million unique TCR sequences.

The length of the CDR3 is 15 residues. V dropped 1 base and J dropped 7; count of bases not matched to a gene: 7. Germline V gives CDR1 MGHRA, CDR2 YSYEKL. Study results and limitations: According to an earlier analysis, most TCR beta V segments yielded productive rearrangements about 90% or about 30% of the time.

Primers: 60 Vbeta forward and 13 Jbeta reverse. Under the authors' procedure: Unique TCR beta chains numbered approximately 80 million in a later analysis, with around 12 million shared. Assay: immunoSEQ multiplex PCR; the TCRdb copy retains only in-frame clones and omits some. For V, J and clone size, that table is used; D and trimming come from the DNA. This table has some 79,000 clones, 63% appearing once. The receptor's source is a middle-aged woman in good health and CMV-seropositive. Source material: PBMCs. The chain carries TRBV4-1 and TRBJ1-5; TRBD1 agrees at 7 bases. CDR3 coding DNA: TGCGCCAGCAGCCAAGGACAGGGTTGGGCCCAGCCCCAGCATTTT. This encodes CASSQGQGWAQPQHF.